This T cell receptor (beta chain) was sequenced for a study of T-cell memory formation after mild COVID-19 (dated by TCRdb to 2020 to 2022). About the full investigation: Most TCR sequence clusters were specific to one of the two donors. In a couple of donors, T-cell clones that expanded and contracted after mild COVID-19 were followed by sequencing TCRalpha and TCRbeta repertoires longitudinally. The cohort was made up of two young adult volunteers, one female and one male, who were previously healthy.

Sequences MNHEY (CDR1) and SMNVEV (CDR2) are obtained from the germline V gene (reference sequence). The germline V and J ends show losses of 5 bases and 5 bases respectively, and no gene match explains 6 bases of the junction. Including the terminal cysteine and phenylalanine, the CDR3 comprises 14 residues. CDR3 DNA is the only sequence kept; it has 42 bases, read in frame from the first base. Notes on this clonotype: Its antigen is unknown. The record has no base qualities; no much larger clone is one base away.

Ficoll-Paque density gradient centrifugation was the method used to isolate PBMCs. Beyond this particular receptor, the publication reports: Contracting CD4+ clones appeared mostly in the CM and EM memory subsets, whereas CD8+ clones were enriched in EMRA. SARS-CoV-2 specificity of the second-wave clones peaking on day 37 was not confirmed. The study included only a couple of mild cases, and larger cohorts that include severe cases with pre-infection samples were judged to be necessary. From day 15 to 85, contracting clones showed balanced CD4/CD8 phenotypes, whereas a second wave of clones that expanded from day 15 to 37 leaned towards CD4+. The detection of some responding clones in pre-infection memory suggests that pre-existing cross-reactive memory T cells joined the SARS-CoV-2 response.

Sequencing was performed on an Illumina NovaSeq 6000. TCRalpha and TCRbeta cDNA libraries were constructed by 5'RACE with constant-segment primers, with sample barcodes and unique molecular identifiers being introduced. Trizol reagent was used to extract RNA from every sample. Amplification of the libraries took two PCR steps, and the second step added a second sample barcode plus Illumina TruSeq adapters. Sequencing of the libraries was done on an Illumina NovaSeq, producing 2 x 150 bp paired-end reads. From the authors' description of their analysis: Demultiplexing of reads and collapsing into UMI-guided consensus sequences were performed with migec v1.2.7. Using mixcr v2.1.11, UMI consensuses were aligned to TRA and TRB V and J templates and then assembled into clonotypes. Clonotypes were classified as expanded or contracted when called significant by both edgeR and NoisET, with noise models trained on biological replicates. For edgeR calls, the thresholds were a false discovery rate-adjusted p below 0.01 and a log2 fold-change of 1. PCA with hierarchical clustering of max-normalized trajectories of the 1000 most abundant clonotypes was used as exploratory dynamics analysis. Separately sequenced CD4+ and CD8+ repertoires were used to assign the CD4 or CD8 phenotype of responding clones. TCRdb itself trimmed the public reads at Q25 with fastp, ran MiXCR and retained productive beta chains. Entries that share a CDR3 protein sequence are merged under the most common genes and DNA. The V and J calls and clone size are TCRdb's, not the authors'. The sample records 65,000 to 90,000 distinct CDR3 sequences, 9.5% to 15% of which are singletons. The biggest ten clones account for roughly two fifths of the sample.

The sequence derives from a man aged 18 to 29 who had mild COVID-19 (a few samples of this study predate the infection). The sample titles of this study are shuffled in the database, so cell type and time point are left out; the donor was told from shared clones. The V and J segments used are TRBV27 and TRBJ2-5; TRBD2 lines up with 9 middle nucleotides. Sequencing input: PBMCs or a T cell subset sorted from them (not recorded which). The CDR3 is CASSQSGGRETQYF. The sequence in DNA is TGTGCCAGCAGTCAAAGCGGGGGGCGGGAGACCCAGTACTTC.